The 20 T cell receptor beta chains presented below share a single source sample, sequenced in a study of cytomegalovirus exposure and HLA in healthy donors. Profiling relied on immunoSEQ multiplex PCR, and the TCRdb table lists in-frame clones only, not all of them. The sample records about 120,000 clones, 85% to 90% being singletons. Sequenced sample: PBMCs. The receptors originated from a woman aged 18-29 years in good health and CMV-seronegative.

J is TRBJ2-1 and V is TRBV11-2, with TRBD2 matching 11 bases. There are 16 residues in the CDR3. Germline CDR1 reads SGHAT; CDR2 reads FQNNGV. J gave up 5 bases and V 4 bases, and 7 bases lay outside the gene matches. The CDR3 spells CASSSQIAGGDNEQFF. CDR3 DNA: TGTGCCAGCAGCTCCCAAATAGCGGGGGGGGACAATGAGCAGTTCTTC.

CDR3 protein: CASSPRDSTSYTQYF. The CDR3 DNA is TGTGCCAGCAGCCCCCGGGACTCGACATCCTATACGCAGTATTTT. The V call is TRBV7-3, the J call TRBJ2-3; a weak D match, TRBD2 (6 bases). The CDR3 sequence is 15 residues long. With 5 bases removed from V and 7 bases from J, the gap between germline ends came to 19 bases. Germline CDR1 is SGHTA and CDR2 is FQGTGA.

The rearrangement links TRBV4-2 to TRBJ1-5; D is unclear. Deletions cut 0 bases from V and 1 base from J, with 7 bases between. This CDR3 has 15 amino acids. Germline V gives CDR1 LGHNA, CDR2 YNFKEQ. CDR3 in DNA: TGTGCCAGCAGCCAAGAAGGGAGAAGCAATCAGCCCCAGCATTTT. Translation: CASSQEGRSNQPQHF.

The CDR3 reads CASSPPFPELNNYGYTF. CDR3 in DNA: TGTGCCAGCAGCCCCCCATTTCCGGAGCTTAATAACTATGGCTACACCTTC. This rearrangement joins TRBV28 to TRBJ1-2; unclear D gene. Trimming left V 6 bases short and J 1 base short, with 21 bases between. Germline CDR1 is MDHEN and CDR2 is SYDVKM. CDR3 size: 17 residues.

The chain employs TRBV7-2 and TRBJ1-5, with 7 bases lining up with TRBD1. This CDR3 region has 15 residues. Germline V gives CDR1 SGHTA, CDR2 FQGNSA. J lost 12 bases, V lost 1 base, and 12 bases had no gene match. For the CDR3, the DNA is TGTGCCAGCAGCTTAGTTTATAGCCGGGACAGCGTCCAGCATTTT. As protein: CASSLVYSRDSVQHF.

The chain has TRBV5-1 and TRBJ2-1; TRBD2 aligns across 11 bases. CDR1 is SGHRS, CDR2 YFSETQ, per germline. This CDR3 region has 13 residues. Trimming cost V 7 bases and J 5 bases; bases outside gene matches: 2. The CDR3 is CASGTSGNNEQFF. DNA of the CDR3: TGCGCCAGCGGGACTAGCGGCAACAATGAGCAGTTCTTC.

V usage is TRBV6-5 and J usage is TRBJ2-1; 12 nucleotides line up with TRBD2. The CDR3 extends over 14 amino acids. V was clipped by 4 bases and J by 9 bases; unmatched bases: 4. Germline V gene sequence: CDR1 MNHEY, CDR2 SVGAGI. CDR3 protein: CASSSSGRAVEQFF. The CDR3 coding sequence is TGTGCCAGCAGTTCTAGCGGGAGGGCCGTTGAGCAGTTCTTC.

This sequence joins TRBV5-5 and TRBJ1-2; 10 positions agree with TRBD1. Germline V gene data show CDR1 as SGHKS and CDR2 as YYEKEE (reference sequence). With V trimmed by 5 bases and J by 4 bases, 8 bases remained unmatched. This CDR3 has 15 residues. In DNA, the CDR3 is TGTGCCAGCAGGGTGGGACAGGGGACCGCCTATGGCTACACCTTC. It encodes CASRVGQGTAYGYTF.

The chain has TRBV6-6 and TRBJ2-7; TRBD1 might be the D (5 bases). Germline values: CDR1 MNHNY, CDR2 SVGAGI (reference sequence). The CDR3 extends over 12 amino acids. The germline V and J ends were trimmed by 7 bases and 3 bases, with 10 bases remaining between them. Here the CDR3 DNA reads TGTGCCAGCAACCTGGACAACTACGAGCAGTACTTC. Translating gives CASNLDNYEQYF.

This CDR3 is CASSTRDSNNEQFF. CDR3 coding DNA: TGTGCCAGTAGTACTCGGGACAGTAACAATGAGCAGTTCTTC. The chain has TRBV19 and TRBJ2-1, with TRBD1 matching 7 bases. Trimming cost V 4 bases and J 5 bases; bases outside gene matches: 5. Per the germline V gene, CDR1 is LNHDA and CDR2 is SQIVND (reference sequence). This CDR3 is 14 amino acids long.

CDR3 in DNA: TGTGCCAGCAGCTTAGTGGGGACAACGCCCACAGATACGCAGTATTTT. It specifies CASSLVGTTPTDTQYF. V gene TRBV7-6 combines with J gene TRBJ2-3; possibly TRBD1 for D (6 bases). Germline V gene data show CDR1 as SGHVS and CDR2 as FNYEAQ. The CDR3 is made up of 16 amino acids. With 1 base removed from V and 2 bases from J, the gap between germline ends came to 13 bases.

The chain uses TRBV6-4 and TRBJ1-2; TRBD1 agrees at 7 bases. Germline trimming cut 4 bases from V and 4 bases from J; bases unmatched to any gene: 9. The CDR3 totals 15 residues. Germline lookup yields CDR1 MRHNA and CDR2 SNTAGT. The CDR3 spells CASSAGWDRSYGYTF. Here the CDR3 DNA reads TGTGCCAGCAGTGCCGGTTGGGACAGAAGCTATGGCTACACCTTC.

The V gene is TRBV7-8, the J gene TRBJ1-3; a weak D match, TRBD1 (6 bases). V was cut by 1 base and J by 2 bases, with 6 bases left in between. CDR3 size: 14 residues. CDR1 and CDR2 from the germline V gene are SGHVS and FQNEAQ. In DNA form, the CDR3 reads TGTGCCAGCAGCTTAGGGACAGCTGGAAACACCATATATTTT. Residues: CASSLGTAGNTIYF.

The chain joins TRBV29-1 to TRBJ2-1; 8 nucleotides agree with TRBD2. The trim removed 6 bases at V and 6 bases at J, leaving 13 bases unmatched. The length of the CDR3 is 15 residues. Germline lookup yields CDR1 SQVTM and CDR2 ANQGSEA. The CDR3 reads CSVVPPGLEGNEQFF. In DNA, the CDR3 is TGCAGCGTAGTACCTCCGGGACTAGAAGGCAATGAGCAGTTCTTC.

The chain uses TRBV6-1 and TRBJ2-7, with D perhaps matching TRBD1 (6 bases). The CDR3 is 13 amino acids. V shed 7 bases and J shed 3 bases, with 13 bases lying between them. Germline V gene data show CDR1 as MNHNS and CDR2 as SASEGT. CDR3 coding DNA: TGTGCCAGCAACAGGGATGAGTTCTACGAGCAGTACTTC. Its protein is CASNRDEFYEQYF.

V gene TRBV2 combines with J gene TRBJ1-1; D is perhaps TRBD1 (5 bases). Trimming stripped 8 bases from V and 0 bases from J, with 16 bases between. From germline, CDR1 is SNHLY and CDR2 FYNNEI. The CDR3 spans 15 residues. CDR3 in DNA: TGTGCCAGCTCCCGTGGGGCCGCCATGAACACTGAAGCTTTCTTT. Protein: CASSRGAAMNTEAFF.

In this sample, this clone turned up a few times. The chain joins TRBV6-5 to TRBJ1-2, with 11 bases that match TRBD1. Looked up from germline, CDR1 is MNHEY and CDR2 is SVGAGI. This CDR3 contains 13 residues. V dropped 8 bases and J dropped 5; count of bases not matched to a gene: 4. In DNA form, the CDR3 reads TGTGCCAGCCTTGGACAGGGGGCGTATGGCTACACCTTC. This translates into CASLGQGAYGYTF.

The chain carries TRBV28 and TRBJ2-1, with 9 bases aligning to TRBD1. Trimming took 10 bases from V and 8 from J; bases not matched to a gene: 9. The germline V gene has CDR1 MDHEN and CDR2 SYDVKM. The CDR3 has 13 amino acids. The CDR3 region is CANNRQGDDEQFF. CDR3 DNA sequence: TGTGCCAACAACCGACAGGGGGATGATGAGCAGTTCTTC.

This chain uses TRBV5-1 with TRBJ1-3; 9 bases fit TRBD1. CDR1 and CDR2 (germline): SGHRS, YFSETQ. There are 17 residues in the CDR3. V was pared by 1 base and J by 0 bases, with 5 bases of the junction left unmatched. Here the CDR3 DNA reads TGCGCCAGCAGCTTGACGACAGGGGGTTTCTCTGGAAACACCATATATTTT. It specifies CASSLTTGGFSGNTIYF.

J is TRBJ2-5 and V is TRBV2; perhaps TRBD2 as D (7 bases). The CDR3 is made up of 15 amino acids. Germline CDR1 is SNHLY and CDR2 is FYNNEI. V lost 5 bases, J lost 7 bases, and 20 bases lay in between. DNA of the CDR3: TGTGCCAGCAGTCTACGGGACACTAGCGACGGGACCCAGTACTTC. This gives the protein CASSLRDTSDGTQYF.